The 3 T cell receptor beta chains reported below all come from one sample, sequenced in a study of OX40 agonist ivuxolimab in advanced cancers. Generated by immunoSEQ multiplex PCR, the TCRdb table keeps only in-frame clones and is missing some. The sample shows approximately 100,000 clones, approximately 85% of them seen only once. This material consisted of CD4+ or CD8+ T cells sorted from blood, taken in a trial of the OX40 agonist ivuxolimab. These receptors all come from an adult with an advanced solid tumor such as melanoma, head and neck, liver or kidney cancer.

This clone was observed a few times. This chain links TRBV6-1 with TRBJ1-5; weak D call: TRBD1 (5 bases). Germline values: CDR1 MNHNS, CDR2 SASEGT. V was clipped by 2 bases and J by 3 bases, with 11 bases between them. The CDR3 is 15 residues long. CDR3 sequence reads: CASSEYQGSNQPQHF. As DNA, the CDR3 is TGTGCCAGCAGTGAATATCAGGGATCCAATCAGCCCCAGCATTTT.

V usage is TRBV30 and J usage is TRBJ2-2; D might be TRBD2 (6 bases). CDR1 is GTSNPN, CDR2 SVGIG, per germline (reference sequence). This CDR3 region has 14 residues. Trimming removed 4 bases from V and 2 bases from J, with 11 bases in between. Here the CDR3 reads CAWTRGENTGELFF. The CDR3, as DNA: TGTGCCTGGACCCGCGGGGAAAACACCGGGGAGCTGTTTTTT.

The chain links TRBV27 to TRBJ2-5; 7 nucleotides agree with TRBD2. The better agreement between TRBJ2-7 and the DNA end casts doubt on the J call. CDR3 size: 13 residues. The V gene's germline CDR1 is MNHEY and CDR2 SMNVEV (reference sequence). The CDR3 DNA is TGTGCCAGCAGGGGCGGGAGCTCCTACGAGCAGTACTTC. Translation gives CASRGGSSYEQYF.